The TCR beta chain described here comes from a study of beta chain features in type 1 diabetes. The CDR3 is made up of 11 amino acids. The germline V gene has CDR1 MNHNY and CDR2 SVGAGI (reference sequence). Trimming cost V 9 bases and J 5 bases, with 10 bases left between them. Study-wide results and caveats: In all four CD4+ subsets, TCRB CDR3 length was significantly, moderately reduced in type 1 diabetes. A potential PCR bias toward shorter templates would be equal in patient and control samples.

The sample holds many counts of this clone. Its antigen is not identified. The study reverse transcribed the entire isolated RNA, so it sequenced expressed TCRB transcripts. TCRdb keeps only in-frame clones here, not all; method: immunoSEQ multiplex PCR. The data show 250,000 to 300,000 clones, roughly an eighth seen once. Sequencing was carried out using naive CD4+ T cells from blood. This TCR derives from a man in his thirties or forties with type 1 diabetes. V is TRBV6-6 and J is TRBJ2-5; no clear D gene. In DNA, the CDR3 is TGTGCCAGTTGTGAGTCGGAGACCCAGTACTTC. Translating it yields CASCESETQYF.